The clone carrying this T cell receptor (beta chain) was observed a single time. Clinical history as reported by participants underpinned cohort assignment. This entry comes from a study of blood T cell repertoires in COVID-19. In the original processing: Nucleated cell counts were estimated from reference gene primer amplification. Profiled with immunoSEQ multiplex PCR; TCRdb holds only in-frame clones, not every one. V and J calls and clone size are as listed in that table; D and trimming were resolved from the DNA. The sample includes about 130,000 clones, around 83% of them seen just once. This CDR3 is built from 14 residues.

This chain uses TRBV21-1 with TRBJ2-7; the table's D call of TRBD2 was not tested on the DNA. TRBV21-1 is recorded as a pseudogene. Specimen: PBMCs or T cells enriched from blood (not recorded which). This receptor was identified in a man younger than 40 who had recovered from COVID-19. The CDR3 DNA follows: TGTGCCAGCAGCTTGCACTCGAGCTCCTACGAGCAGTACTTC. Its translation is CASSLHSSSYEQYF.